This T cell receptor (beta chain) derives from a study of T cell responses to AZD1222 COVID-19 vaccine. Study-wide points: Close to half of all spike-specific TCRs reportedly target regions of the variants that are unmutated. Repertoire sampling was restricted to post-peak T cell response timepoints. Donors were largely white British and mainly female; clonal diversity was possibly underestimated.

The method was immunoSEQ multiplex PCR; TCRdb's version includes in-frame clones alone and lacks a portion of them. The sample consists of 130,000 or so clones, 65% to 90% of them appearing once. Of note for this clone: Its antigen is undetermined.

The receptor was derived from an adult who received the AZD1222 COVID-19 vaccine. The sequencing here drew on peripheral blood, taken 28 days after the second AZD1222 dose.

The CDR3 here is CASSLSVRAGNTIYF. DNA of the CDR3: TGTGCCAGCAGCTTGTCGGTTAGGGCTGGAAACACCATATATTTT. V and J are TRBV7-6 and TRBJ1-3; no firm D call. V shed 3 bases and J shed 2 bases, with 11 bases lying between them. This CDR3 has 15 amino acids. The germline V gene encodes CDR1 SGHVS and CDR2 FNYEAQ.